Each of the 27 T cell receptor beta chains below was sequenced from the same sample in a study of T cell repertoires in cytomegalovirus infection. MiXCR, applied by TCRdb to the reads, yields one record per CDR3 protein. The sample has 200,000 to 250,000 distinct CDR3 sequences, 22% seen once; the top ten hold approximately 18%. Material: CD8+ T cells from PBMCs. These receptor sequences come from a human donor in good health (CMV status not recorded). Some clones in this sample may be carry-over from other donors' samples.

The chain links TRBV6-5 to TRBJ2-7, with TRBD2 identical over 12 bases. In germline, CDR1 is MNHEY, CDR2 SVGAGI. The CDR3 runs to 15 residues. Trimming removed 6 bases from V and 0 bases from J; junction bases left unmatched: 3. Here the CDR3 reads CASRELAGGSYEQYF. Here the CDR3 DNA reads TGTGCCAGCAGGGAACTAGCGGGGGGCTCCTACGAGCAGTACTTC.

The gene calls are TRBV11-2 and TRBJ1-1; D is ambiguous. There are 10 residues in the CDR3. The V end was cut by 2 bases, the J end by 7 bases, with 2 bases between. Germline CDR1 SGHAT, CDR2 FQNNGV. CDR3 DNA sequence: TGTGCCAGCAGCTTACTTGAAGCTTTCTTT. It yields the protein CASSLLEAFF.

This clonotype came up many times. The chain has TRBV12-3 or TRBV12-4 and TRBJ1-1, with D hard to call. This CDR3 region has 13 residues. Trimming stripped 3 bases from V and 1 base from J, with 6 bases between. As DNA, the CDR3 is TGTGCCAGCAGTTTTTCGACGAACACTGAAGCTTTCTTT. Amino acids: CASSFSTNTEAFF.

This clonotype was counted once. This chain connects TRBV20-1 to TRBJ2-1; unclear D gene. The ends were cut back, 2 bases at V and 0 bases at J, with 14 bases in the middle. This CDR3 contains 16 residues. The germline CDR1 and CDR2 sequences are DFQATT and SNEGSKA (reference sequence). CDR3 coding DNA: TGCAGTGCTAGACCCGAGTACCCCTACTCCTACAATGAGCAGTTCTTC. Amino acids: CSARPEYPYSYNEQFF.

The CDR3 reads CASSQEPRQGGYAFF. The CDR3 coding sequence is TGCGCCAGCAGCCAAGAACCAAGACAGGGGGGATATGCTTTCTTT. The V and J genes are TRBV4-1 and TRBJ1-1; 9 bases fit TRBD1. Per germline, CDR1 MGHRA and CDR2 YSYEKL. The V and J ends lost 0 bases and 11 bases, in that order; junction bases with no gene match: 10. The CDR3 sequence is 15 residues long.

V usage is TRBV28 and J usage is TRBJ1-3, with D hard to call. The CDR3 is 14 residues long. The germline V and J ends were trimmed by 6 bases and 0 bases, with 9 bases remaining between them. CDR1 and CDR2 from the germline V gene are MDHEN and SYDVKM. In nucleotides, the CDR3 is TGTGCCAGCAGGCCTAGGATCTCTGGAAACACCATATATTTT. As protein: CASRPRISGNTIYF.

In DNA, the CDR3 is TGCAGTGCTAGAGATAAGTGGACAGCCTATGGCTACACCTTC. This codes for CSARDKWTAYGYTF. The genes are TRBV20-1 and TRBJ1-2; D may be TRBD1 (6 bases). Looked up from germline, CDR1 is DFQATT and CDR2 is SNEGSKA (reference sequence). V was shortened by 0 bases and J by 4 bases, with 12 bases between the two germline ends. The CDR3 is made up of 14 amino acids.

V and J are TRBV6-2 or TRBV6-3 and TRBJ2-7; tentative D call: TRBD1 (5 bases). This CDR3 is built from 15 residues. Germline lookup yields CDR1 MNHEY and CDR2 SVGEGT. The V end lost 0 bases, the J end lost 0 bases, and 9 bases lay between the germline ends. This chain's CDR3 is CASSYSGVSSYEQYF. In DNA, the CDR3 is TGTGCCAGCAGTTACTCAGGGGTTTCCTCCTACGAGCAGTACTTC.

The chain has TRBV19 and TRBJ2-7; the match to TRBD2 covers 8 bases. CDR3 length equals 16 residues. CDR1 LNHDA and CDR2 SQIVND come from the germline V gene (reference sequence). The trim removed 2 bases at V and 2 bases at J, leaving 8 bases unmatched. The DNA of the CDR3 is TGTGCCAGTAGTATACTAATCGCAGCGGGGGCCTACGAGCAGTACTTC. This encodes CASSILIAAGAYEQYF.

Written as DNA, the CDR3 is TGTGCCAGCAGTGTCACTAGCGCGTCCTACAATGAGCAGTTCTTC. This translates into CASSVTSASYNEQFF. The chain employs TRBV28 and TRBJ2-1; TRBD2 matches 7 bases. Germline V gene lookup returns CDR1 MDHEN and CDR2 SYDVKM. The CDR3 extends over 15 amino acids. Trimming at V came to 5 bases and at J to 1 base, leaving 5 bases not matched to a gene.

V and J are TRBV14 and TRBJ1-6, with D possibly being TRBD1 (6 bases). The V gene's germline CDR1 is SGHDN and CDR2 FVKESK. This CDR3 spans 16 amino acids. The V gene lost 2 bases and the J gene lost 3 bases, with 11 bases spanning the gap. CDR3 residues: CASSQTPGHYNSPLHF. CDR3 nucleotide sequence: TGTGCCAGCAGCCAAACACCGGGACACTATAATTCACCCCTCCACTTT.

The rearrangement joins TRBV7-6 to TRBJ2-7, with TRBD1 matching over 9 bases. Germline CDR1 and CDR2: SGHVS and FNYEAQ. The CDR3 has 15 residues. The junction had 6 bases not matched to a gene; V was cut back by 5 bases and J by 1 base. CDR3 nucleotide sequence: TGTGCCAGCAGCCTATGGACAGGGGCATCCTACGAGCAGTACTTC. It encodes CASSLWTGASYEQYF.

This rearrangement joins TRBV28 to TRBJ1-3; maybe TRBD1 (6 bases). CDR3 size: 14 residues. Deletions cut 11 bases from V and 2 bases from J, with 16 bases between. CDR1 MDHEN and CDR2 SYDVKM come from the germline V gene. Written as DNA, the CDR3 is TGTGCCGGAGGGGGGGGCGCCGCTGGAAACACCATATATTTT. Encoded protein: CAGGGGAAGNTIYF.

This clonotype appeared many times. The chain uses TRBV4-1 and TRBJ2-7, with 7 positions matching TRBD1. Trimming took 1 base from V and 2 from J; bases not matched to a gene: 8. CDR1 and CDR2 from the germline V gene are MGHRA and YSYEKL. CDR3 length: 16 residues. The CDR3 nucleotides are TGCGCCAGCAGCCAAGCTGGGGACAGAGCCACCTACGAGCAGTACTTC. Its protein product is CASSQAGDRATYEQYF.

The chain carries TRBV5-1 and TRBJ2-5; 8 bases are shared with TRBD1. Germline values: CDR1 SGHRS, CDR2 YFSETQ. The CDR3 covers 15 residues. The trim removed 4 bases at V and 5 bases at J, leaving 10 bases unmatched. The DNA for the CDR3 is TGCGCCAGCAGCCCGGGACAGGCGTCGGGGGAGACCCAGTACTTC. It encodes CASSPGQASGETQYF.

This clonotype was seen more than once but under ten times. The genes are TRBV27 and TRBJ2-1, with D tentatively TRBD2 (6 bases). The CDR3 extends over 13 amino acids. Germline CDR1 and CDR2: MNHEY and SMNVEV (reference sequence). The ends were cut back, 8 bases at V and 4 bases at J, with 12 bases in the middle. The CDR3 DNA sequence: TGTGCCAGCCGCGGGATGGGGTACAATGAGCAGTTCTTC. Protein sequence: CASRGMGYNEQFF.

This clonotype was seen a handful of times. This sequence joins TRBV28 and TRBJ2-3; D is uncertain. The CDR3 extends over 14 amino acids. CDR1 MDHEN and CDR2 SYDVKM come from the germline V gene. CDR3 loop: CAHSYGLGTDTQYF. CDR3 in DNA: TGTGCTCATAGTTACGGTTTAGGCACAGATACGCAGTATTTT.

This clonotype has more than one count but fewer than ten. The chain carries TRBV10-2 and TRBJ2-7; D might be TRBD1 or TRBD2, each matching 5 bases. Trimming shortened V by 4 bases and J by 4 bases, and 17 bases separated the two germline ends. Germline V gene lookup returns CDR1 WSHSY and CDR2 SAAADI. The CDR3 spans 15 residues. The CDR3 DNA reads TGCGCCAGCAGTGTAGAGCCCTGGGGGTCGTACGAGCAGTACTTC. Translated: CASSVEPWGSYEQYF.

CDR3: CASSYSGLAGYPRTQYF. In DNA form, the CDR3 reads TGTGCCAGCAGTTACTCAGGCCTAGCGGGGTACCCGAGGACCCAGTACTTC. This chain connects TRBV6-2 or TRBV6-3 to TRBJ2-5, with TRBD2 identical over 9 bases. The CDR3 totals 17 residues. Unmatched junction bases numbered 12, after V lost 0 bases and J lost 7 bases. Germline V gives CDR1 MNHEY, CDR2 SVGEGT.

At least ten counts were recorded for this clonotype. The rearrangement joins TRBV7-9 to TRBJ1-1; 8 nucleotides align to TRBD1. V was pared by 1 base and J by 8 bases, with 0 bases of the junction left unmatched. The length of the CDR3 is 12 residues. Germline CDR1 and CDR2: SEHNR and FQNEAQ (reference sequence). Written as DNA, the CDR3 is TGTGCCAGCAGCTTAGGGACAGGGGAAGCTTTCTTT. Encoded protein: CASSLGTGEAFF.

CDR3: CATQPQGYNQPQHF. The DNA for the CDR3 is TGTGCCACCCAGCCCCAGGGATACAATCAGCCCCAGCATTTT. J is TRBJ1-5 and V is TRBV2, with D perhaps TRBD1 (5 bases). Germline-derived CDR1 and CDR2 are SNHLY and FYNNEI. The V end lost 10 bases, the J end lost 3 bases, and 16 bases lay between the germline ends. The CDR3 extends over 14 amino acids.

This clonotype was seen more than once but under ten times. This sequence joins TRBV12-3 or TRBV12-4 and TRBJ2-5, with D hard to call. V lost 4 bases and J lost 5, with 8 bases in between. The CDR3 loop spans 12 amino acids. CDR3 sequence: CASSYTVETQYF. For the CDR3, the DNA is TGTGCCAGCAGTTATACTGTCGAGACCCAGTACTTC.

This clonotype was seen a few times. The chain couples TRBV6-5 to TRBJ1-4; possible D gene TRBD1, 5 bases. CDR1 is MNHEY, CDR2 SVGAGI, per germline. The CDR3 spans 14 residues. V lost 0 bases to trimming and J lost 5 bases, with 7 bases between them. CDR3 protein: CASSYSWGNEKLFF. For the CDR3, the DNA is TGTGCCAGCAGTTACTCGTGGGGCAATGAAAAACTGTTTTTT.

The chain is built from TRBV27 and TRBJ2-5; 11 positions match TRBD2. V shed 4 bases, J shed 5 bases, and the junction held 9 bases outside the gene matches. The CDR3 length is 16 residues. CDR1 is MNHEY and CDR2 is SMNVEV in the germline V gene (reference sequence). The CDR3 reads CASSSISSGGKETQYF. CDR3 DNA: TGTGCCAGCAGTTCAATTTCTAGCGGGGGGAAGGAGACCCAGTACTTC.

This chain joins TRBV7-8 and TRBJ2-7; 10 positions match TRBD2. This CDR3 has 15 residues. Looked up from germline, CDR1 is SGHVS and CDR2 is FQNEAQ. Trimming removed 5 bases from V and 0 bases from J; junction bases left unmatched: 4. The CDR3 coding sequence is TGTGCCAGCAGCCCAGGACTAGCGGACTCCTACGAGCAGTACTTC. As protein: CASSPGLADSYEQYF.

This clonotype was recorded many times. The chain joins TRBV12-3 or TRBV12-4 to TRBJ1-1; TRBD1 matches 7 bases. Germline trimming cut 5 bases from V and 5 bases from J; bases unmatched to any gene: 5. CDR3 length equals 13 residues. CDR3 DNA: TGTGCCAGCAGTGACAGGGTAGTAACTGAAGCTTTCTTT. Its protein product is CASSDRVVTEAFF.

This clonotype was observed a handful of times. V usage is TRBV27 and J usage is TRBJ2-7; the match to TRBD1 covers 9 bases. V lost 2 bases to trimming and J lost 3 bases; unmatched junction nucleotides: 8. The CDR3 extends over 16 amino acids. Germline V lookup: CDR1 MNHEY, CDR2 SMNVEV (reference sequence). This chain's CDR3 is CASSLGPTGGFYEQYF. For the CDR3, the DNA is TGTGCCAGCAGTTTAGGACCCACAGGGGGCTTCTACGAGCAGTACTTC.